This T cell receptor (beta chain) was recovered during a study of shared clonotypes between healthy human individuals. As regards this clone: Antigen specificity is unknown.

Study-level results: Relative to memory subsets, naive subsets generally showed larger estimated richness. Roughly 5% of naive CD4 clonotypes were shared across four donors.

Repertoires were generated with immunoSEQ multiplex PCR, while TCRdb's copy carries only in-frame clones and drops some. The sample contains roughly 700,000 clones, around 74% of which appear only once. This CDR3 has 14 residues. Germline V gene sequence: CDR1 SGHRS, CDR2 YFSETQ. V dropped 7 bases and J dropped 1; count of bases not matched to a gene: 7. The rearrangement uses TRBV5-1 and TRBJ2-5, with 7 bases matching TRBD2. Sequenced: memory CD4+ T cells sorted from blood. Subset given: CD45RA-negative fraction. This sequence was found in a woman aged 30 to 39 in good health. The CDR3 region is CASQTAGPQETQYF. In DNA, the CDR3 is TGCGCCAGCCAAACAGCGGGACCCCAAGAGACCCAGTACTTC.